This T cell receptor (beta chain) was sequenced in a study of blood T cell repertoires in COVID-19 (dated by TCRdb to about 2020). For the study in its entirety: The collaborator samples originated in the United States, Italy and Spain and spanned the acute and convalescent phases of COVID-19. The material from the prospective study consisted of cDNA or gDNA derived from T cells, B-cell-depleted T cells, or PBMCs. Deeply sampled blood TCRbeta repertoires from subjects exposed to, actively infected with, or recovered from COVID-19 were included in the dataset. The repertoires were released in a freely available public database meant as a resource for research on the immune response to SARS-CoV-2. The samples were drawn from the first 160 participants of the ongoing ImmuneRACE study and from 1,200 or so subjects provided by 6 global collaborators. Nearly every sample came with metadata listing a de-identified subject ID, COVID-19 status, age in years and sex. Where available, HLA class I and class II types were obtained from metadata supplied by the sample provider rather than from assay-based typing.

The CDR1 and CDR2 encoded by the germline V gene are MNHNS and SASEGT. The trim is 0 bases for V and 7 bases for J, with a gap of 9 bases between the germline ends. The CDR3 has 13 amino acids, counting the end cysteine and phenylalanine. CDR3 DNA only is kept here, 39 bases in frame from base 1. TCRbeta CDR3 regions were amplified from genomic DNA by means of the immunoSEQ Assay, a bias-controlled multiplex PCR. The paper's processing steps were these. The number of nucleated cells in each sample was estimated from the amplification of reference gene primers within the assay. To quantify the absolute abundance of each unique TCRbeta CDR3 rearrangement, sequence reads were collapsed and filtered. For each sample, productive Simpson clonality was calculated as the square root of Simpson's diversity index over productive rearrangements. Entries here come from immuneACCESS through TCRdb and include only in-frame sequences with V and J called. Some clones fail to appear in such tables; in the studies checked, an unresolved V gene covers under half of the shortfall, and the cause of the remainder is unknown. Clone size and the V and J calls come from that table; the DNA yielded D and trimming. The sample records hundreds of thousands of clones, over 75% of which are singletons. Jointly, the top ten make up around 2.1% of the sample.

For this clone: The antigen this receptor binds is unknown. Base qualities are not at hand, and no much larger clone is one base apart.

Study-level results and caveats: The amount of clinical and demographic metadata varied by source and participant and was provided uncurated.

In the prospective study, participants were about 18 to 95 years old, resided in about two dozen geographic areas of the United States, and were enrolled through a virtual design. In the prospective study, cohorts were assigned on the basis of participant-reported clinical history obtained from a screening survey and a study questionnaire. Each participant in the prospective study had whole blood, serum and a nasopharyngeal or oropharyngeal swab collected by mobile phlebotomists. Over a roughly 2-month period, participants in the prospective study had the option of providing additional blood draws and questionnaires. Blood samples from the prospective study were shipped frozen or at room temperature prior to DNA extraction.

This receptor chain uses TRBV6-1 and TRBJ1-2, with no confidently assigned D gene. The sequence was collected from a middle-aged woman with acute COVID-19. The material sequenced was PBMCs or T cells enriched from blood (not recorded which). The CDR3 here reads CASSEARVGGYTF. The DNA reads TGTGCCAGCAGTGAAGCACGGGTGGGTGGCTACACCTTC.